A selection of T cell receptor beta chains follows, all from one sample in a study of CD8+CD57+ T cells in acquired aplastic anemia. Via MiXCR, TCRdb re-called the reads, giving one row per CDR3 protein. The sample holds more than 250,000 distinct CDR3 sequences; 56% are singletons and the top ten take roughly 8%. Sequenced sample: sorted CD4+, CD8+, or CD8+CD57+ T cells (not recorded which) from PBMCs. Receptors originate from a human donor with severe aplastic anemia or a healthy control (not recorded which). Both conserved end residues are part of each CDR3. The D gene is left open where the match is weak. Only part of the rows carry a size: once, few, many, or a class if the clone is expanded.

d_call	clone_size	cdr3_length	j_call	v_call	cdr3_aa	cdr3_nt
TRBD1	few	18	TRBJ1-5	TRBV19	CASGLAGQGVKGNQPQHF	TGTGCCAGCGGCCTTGCGGGACAGGGAGTTAAGGGCAATCAGCCCCAGCATTTT
TRBD2	.	14	TRBJ2-1	TRBV2	CASSPLAGGGGQFF	TGTGCCAGCAGTCCGCTAGCGGGGGGGGGGGGGCAGTTCTTC
TRBD2	few	16	TRBJ2-2	TRBV7-9	CASRDLAGGPTGELFF	TGTGCCAGCAGGGACCTAGCGGGGGGGCCGACCGGGGAGCTGTTTTTT
TRBD1	.	15	TRBJ2-2	TRBV29-1	CSATRGQPNTGELFF	TGCAGCGCTACCCGGGGACAGCCGAACACCGGGGAGCTGTTTTTT
TRBD1	many	15	TRBJ1-2	TRBV6-5	CASSYSEQGAGGYTF	TGTGCCAGCAGTTACTCTGAACAGGGGGCTGGAGGCTACACCTTC
.	many	16	TRBJ2-2	TRBV12-3/TRBV12-4	CASSRGWGTNTGELFF	TGTGCCAGCAGTAGGGGGTGGGGTACGAACACCGGGGAGCTGTTTTTT
TRBD1	.	15	TRBJ1-5	TRBV30	CAWSPGTGSNQPQHF	TGTGCCTGGAGCCCCGGGACAGGGTCCAATCAGCCCCAGCATTTT
.	.	14	TRBJ1-6	TRBV7-9	CASSLLHLDSPLHF	TGTGCCAGCAGCTTGCTTCACTTGGATTCACCCCTCCACTTT
.	.	14	TRBJ2-5	TRBV7-8	CASSVDCRQETQYF	TGTGCCAGCAGCGTTGACTGCCGCCAAGAGACCCAGTACTTC
.	many	12	TRBJ1-2	TRBV28	CASKHRDYGYTF	TGTGCCAGCAAACACAGGGACTATGGCTACACCTTC
.	.	14	TRBJ1-2	TRBV6-5	CASSLSAGRYGYTF	TGTGCCAGCAGTTTGTCGGCAGGGCGGTATGGCTACACCTTC
.	.	14	TRBJ1-1	TRBV9	CASSVVAGHTEAFF	TGTGCCAGCAGCGTAGTCGCAGGGCACACTGAAGCTTTCTTT
TRBD1	.	14	TRBJ1-1	TRBV9	CASSVDRGLTEAFF	TGTGCCAGCAGCGTCGACAGGGGGTTAACTGAAGCTTTCTTT
.	many	12	TRBJ2-3	TRBV24-1	CATSILGDTQYF	TGTGCCACCTCTATCCTGGGGGATACGCAGTATTTT
.	once	15	TRBJ2-5	TRBV15	CATSRDSGGAETQYF	TGTGCCACCAGCAGAGATAGCGGAGGGGCAGAGACCCAGTACTTC
TRBD2	.	14	TRBJ2-1	TRBV10-3	CAISVTSGINEQFF	TGTGCCATCAGTGTGACTAGCGGGATCAATGAGCAGTTCTTC
TRBD1	.	13	TRBJ2-7	TRBV29-1	CSVLGQGRNEQYF	TGCAGCGTTCTCGGACAGGGGCGGAACGAGCAGTACTTC
.	.	15	TRBJ1-5	TRBV7-2	CASSFGDKGDQPQHF	TGTGCCAGCAGCTTCGGGGACAAGGGGGATCAGCCCCAGCATTTT
.	many	15	TRBJ1-1	TRBV10-3	CAISDPTEPNTEAFF	TGTGCCATCAGTGACCCGACAGAGCCGAACACTGAAGCTTTCTTT
.	many	15	TRBJ1-2	TRBV6-5	CASSYSTGGSYGYTF	TGTGCCAGCAGTTACTCGACGGGGGGTAGCTATGGCTACACCTTC
.	.	14	TRBJ1-2	TRBV14	CASSPFNGNYGYTF	TGTGCCAGCAGCCCTTTCAACGGGAACTATGGCTACACCTTC
.	.	15	TRBJ2-5	TRBV7-9	CASSLPAPGLETQYF	TGTGCCAGCAGCCTTCCCGCCCCGGGGTTAGAGACCCAGTACTTC
.	.	13	TRBJ1-1	TRBV15	CATSRGVTEEAFF	TGTGCCACCAGCAGAGGCGTGACAGAGGAAGCTTTCTTT
.	.	13	TRBJ1-6	TRBV10-3	CAISGGQDSPLHF	TGTGCCATCAGCGGGGGGCAGGATTCACCCCTCCACTTT
TRBD1	.	15	TRBJ2-5	TRBV10-1	CASSAGGLVRETQYF	TGCGCCAGCAGTGCAGGGGGCCTGGTACGAGAGACCCAGTACTTC
.	.	12	TRBJ1-1	TRBV20-1	CSARRGQPEAFF	TGCAGTGCTAGACGAGGACAGCCTGAAGCTTTCTTT